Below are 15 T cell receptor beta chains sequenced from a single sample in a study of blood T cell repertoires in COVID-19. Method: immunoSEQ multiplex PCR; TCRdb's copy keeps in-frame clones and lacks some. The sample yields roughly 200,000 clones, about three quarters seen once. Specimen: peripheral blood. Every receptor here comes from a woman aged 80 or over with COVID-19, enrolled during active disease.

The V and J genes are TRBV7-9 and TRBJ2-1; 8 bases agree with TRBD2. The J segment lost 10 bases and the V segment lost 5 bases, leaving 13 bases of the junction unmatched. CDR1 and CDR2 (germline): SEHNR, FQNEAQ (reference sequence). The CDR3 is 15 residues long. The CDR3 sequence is CASSARAAGDREQFF. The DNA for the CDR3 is TGTGCCAGCAGCGCCCGGGCAGCGGGGGATAGAGAGCAGTTCTTC.

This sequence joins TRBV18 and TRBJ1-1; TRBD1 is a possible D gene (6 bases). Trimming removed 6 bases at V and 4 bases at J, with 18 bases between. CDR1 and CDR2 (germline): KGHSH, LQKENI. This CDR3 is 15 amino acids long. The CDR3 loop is CASSPLTGFRTEAFF. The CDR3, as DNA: TGTGCCAGCTCTCCTCTTACAGGGTTCCGCACTGAAGCTTTCTTT.

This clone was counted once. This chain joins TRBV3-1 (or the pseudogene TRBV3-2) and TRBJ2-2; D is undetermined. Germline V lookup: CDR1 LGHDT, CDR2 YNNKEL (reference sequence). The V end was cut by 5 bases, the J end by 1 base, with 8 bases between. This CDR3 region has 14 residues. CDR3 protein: CASSARVNTGELFF. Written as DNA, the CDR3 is TGTGCCAGCAGCGCCCGGGTGAACACCGGGGAGCTGTTTTTT.

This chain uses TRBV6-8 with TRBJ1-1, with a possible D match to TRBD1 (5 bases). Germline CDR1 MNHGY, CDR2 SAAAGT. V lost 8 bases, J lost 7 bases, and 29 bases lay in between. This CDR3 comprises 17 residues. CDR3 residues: CASLPPPGGDATGEAFF. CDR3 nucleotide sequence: TGTGCCAGCCTGCCACCCCCAGGAGGGGACGCAACAGGTGAAGCTTTCTTT.

This chain's CDR3 is CASSTGGEETQYF. CDR3 nucleotides: TGTGCCAGTAGTACGGGGGGTGAAGAGACCCAGTACTTC. The V and J genes are TRBV19 and TRBJ2-5; the match to TRBD2 covers 7 bases. Germline V gene sequence: CDR1 LNHDA, CDR2 SQIVND (reference sequence). The CDR3 is 13 amino acids. Losses at the gene ends were 4 bases for V and 3 bases for J; bases not matched to a gene: 2.

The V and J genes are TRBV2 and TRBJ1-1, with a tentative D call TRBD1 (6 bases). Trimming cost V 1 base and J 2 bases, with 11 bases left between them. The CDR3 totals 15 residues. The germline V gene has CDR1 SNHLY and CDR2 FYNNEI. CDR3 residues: CASSEVRGDNTEAFF. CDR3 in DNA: TGTGCCAGCAGTGAAGTCAGGGGCGACAACACTGAAGCTTTCTTT.

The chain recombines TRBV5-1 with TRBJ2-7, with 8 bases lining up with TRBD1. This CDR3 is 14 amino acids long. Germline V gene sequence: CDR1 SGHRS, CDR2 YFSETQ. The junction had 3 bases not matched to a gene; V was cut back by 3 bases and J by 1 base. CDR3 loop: CASSWDRRSYEQYF. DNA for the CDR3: TGCGCCAGCAGCTGGGACAGGCGATCCTACGAGCAGTACTTC.

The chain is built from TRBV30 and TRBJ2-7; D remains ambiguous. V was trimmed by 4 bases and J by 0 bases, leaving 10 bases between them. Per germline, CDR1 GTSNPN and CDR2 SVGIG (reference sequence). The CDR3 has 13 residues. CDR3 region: CAWNWAISYEQYF. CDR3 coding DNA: TGTGCCTGGAATTGGGCGATCTCCTACGAGCAGTACTTC.

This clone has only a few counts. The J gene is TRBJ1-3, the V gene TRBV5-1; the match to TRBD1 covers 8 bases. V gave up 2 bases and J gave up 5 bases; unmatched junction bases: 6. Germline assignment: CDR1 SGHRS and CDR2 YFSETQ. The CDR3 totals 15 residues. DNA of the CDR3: TGCGCCAGCAGCTTTCCGGACAGGGAGCGAAACACCATATATTTT. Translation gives CASSFPDRERNTIYF. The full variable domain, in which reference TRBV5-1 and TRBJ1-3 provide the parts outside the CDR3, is KAGVTQTPRYLIKTRGQQVTLSCSPISGHRSVSWYQQTPGQGLQFLFEYFSETQRNKGNFPGRFSGRQFSNSRSEMNVSTLELGDSALYLCASSFPDRERNTIYFGEGSWLTVV.

CDR3 amino acids: CASSQAGTDYGYTF. As DNA, the CDR3 is TGCGCCAGCAGCCAGGCCGGGACAGACTATGGCTACACCTTC. The chain combines TRBV5-1 with TRBJ1-2, with 7 bases matching TRBD1. CDR1 and CDR2 (germline): SGHRS, YFSETQ. CDR3 length equals 14 residues. With 4 bases clipped from V and 3 bases from J, the junction kept 6 bases outside the gene matches.

The CDR3 DNA follows: TGCGCCAGCAGCTTGTACAGGGGGGAAGAAGCTTTCTTT. Protein: CASSLYRGEEAFF. The V gene is TRBV5-1, the J gene TRBJ1-1; 8 positions match TRBD1. The CDR3 has 13 amino acids. V trimming: 1 base; J trimming: 8 bases; junction bases outside the gene matches: 4. Looked up from germline, CDR1 is SGHRS and CDR2 is YFSETQ.

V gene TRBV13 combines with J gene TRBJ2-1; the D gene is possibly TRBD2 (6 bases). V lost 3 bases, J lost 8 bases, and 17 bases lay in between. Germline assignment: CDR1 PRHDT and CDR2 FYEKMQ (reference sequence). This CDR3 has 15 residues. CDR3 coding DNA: TGTGCCAGCAGCTTTTCGGGGGAGTCCGTCGATGAGCAGTTCTTC. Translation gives CASSFSGESVDEQFF.

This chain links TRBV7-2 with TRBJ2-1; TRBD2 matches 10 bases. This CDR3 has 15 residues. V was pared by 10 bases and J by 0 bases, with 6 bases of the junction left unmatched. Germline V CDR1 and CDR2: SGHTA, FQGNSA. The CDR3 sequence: CATGLAGVSYNEQFF. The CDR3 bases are TGTGCCACCGGTCTAGCGGGGGTCTCCTACAATGAGCAGTTCTTC.

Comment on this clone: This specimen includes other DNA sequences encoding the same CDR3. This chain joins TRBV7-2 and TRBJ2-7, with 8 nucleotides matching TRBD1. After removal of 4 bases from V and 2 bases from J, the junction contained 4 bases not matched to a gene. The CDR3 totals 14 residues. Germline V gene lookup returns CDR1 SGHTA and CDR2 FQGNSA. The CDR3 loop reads CASSSRTGPYEQYF. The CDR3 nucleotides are TGTGCCAGCAGCTCCAGGACAGGGCCCTACGAGCAGTACTTC.

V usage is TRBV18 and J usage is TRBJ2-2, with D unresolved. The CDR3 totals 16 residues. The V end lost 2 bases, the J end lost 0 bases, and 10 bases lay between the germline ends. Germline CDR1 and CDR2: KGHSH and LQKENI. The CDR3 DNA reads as TGTGCCAGCTCACCAAGGCAGGTCGCGAACACCGGGGAGCTGTTTTTT. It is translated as CASSPRQVANTGELFF.